These 23 T cell receptor beta chains share one sample of origin, sequenced in a study of regulatory T cells in long-lasting Graves disease. Through Arm-PCR of CDR3 regions and iRepertoire HTBI primers, TCR beta libraries were built. Each CDR3 protein gets one entry after TCRdb re-called the multiplex PCR reads with MiXCR. The table has 300,000 to 400,000 distinct CDR3 sequences, roughly a sixth seen once; the top ten hold 30%. Stated time point: newly diagnosed GD, antithyroid drugs for less than 3 months. PBMC-derived RNA was used for the TCR library. These data were likewise used in another study, on T cells in Graves' hyperthyroidism and ophthalmopathy.

This specimen consisted of peripheral blood mononuclear cells (PBMCs), obtained at new diagnosis, from a patient treated with antithyroid drugs. All receptors come from a man aged 35 to 55 with Graves disease.

CDR3 amino acids: CAISEGLAGGRETQYF. In DNA form, the CDR3 reads TGTGCCATCAGTGAGGGACTAGCGGGGGGGCGAGAGACCCAGTACTTC. The V gene is TRBV10-3, the J gene TRBJ2-5; TRBD2 matches 15 bases. Germline CDR1 ENHRY, CDR2 SYGVKD. The J segment lost 4 bases and the V segment lost 2 bases, leaving 2 bases of the junction unmatched. There are 16 residues in the CDR3.

This clonotype was seen ten or more times. The chain links TRBV5-1 to TRBJ2-5, with TRBD2 identical over 10 bases. The trim removed 4 bases at V and 4 bases at J, leaving 4 bases unmatched. Germline assignment: CDR1 SGHRS and CDR2 YFSETQ. CDR3 size: 14 residues. The CDR3 sequence is CASSGASGGETQYF. CDR3 in DNA: TGCGCCAGCAGCGGCGCTAGCGGGGGAGAGACCCAGTACTTC.

Many counts were recorded for this clonotype. V usage is TRBV5-1 and J usage is TRBJ1-6; TRBD1 agrees at 8 bases. From germline, CDR1 is SGHRS and CDR2 YFSETQ. J was trimmed by 2 bases and V by 2 bases; bases with no gene match: 0. The CDR3 covers 15 residues. CDR3 sequence reads: CASSLQGAYNSPLHF. DNA for the CDR3: TGCGCCAGCAGCTTACAGGGGGCCTATAATTCACCCCTCCACTTT.

As concerns this clonotype: A much bigger clone sits one base away, suggesting this may be a read error. The chain has TRBV2 and TRBJ2-1; a weak D match, TRBD1 (5 bases). This CDR3 is built from 11 residues. Trimming left V 8 bases short and J 10 bases short, with 12 bases between. Germline V CDR1 and CDR2: SNHLY, FYNNEI. This chain's CDR3 is CASGRGFEQFF. In nucleotides, the CDR3 is TGTGCCAGCGGAAGGGGATTCGAGCAGTTCTTC.

The chain recombines TRBV7-3 with TRBJ2-1; D is undetermined. Trimming shortened V by 5 bases and J by 9 bases, and 14 bases separated the two germline ends. The CDR3 is 13 residues long. Germline CDR1 and CDR2: SGHTA and FQGTGA. CDR3 sequence (DNA): TGTGCCAGCAGCCAGGCCATGGGCGGTGAGCAGTTCTTC. Amino acids: CASSQAMGGEQFF.

This chain links TRBV18 with TRBJ1-2, with TRBD1 matching 7 bases. The trim removed 2 bases at V and 5 bases at J, leaving 11 bases unmatched. Germline V gene sequence: CDR1 KGHSH, CDR2 LQKENI. The CDR3 has 16 amino acids. CDR3 bases: TGTGCCAGCTCACCAATGGACAGGCCTACCACGTATGGCTACACCTTC. Protein product: CASSPMDRPTTYGYTF.

The chain combines TRBV9 with TRBJ1-5, with TRBD1 matching over 11 bases. Germline trimming cut 0 bases from V and 2 bases from J; bases unmatched to any gene: 10. The CDR3 loop spans 19 amino acids. Germline V CDR1 and CDR2: SGDLS, YYNGEE. The CDR3 nucleotides are TGTGCCAGCAGCGTAGATCTAGGACAGGGGGCTCTAGGCAATCAGCCCCAGCATTTT. Translation gives CASSVDLGQGALGNQPQHF.

This clonotype was recorded at least ten times. The genes are TRBV7-8 and TRBJ1-4, with 7 positions matching TRBD1. Per germline, CDR1 SGHVS and CDR2 FQNEAQ. CDR3 size: 15 residues. The trim removed 5 bases at V and 8 bases at J, leaving 11 bases unmatched. CDR3 in amino acids: CASSRTGTALEKLFF. CDR3 nucleotide sequence: TGTGCCAGCAGCAGAACCGGGACAGCATTGGAAAAACTGTTTTTT.

V gene TRBV4-1 combines with J gene TRBJ1-1; no clear D gene. Germline V gene data show CDR1 as MGHRA and CDR2 as YSYEKL. The V end lost 5 bases, the J end lost 1 base, and 17 bases lay between the germline ends. This CDR3 has 16 residues. CDR3: CASSYVTPDSNTEAFF. The CDR3 DNA reads TGCGCCAGCAGCTACGTGACCCCGGACTCGAACACTGAAGCTTTCTTT.

There are a few counts of this clonotype. This rearrangement joins TRBV5-1 to TRBJ2-7; the match to TRBD1 covers 7 bases. The trim removed 4 bases at V and 6 bases at J, leaving 7 bases unmatched. This CDR3 comprises 13 residues. Per germline, CDR1 SGHRS and CDR2 YFSETQ. The CDR3 coding sequence is TGCGCCAGCAGCCAGACAGGGCCTGGCGAGCAGTACTTC. It is translated as CASSQTGPGEQYF.

This clonotype occurred many times. V is TRBV28 and J is TRBJ1-6, with a weak D call TRBD1 (6 bases). Trimming removed 6 bases at V and 7 bases at J, with 16 bases between. From germline, CDR1 is MDHEN and CDR2 SYDVKM. The CDR3 is 15 residues long. The DNA for the CDR3 is TGTGCCAGCAGCATTACAGGGATCGAAAATTCACCCCTCCACTTT. This sequence encodes CASSITGIENSPLHF.

The rearrangement joins TRBV28 to TRBJ1-6; unclear D gene. The CDR3 totals 13 residues. CDR1 is MDHEN and CDR2 is SYDVKM in the germline V gene. With 3 bases removed from V and 7 bases from J, the gap between germline ends came to 7 bases. The CDR3 loop reads CASSFPRNSPLHF. Written as DNA, the CDR3 is TGTGCCAGCAGTTTCCCGCGAAATTCACCCCTCCACTTT. Full variable domain (missing parts from reference TRBV28 and TRBJ1-6): DVKVTQSSRYLVKRTGEKVFLECVQDMDHENMFWYRQDPGLGLRLIYFSYDVKMKEKGDIPEGYSVSREKKERFSLILESASTNQTSMYLCASSFPRNSPLHFGNGTRLTVT.

This clonotype was seen ten or more times. The J gene is TRBJ1-1, the V gene TRBV28, with unresolved D. Germline V CDR1 and CDR2: MDHEN, SYDVKM. Trimming pared 8 bases from V and 1 base from J, leaving 5 bases between. This CDR3 has 11 amino acids. DNA of the CDR3: TGTGCCAGCGTGAGGAACACTGAAGCTTTCTTT. It yields the protein CASVRNTEAFF.

CDR3 coding DNA: TGTGCCAGCTCACCGGAAGGGACAGACTATGGCTACACCTTC. Protein: CASSPEGTDYGYTF. The rearrangement links TRBV18 to TRBJ1-2, with 7 positions matching TRBD1. CDR1 is KGHSH and CDR2 is LQKENI in the germline V gene. The CDR3 extends over 14 amino acids. Trimming at V came to 3 bases and at J to 3 bases, leaving 4 bases not matched to a gene.

This clonotype was detected ten times or more. The V and J genes are TRBV11-1 and TRBJ1-2, with D uncertain. Between the trimmed V and J ends, which lost 5 bases and 2 bases, there was a span of 12 bases. CDR1 is SGHAT and CDR2 is FQDESV in the germline V gene (reference sequence). The CDR3 runs to 14 residues. The CDR3 loop is CASSPDAENYGYTF. The CDR3 region has the DNA TGTGCCAGCAGCCCAGACGCGGAAAACTATGGCTACACCTTC.

This clonotype has ten or more counts. The chain is built from TRBV20-1 and TRBJ1-6, with D maybe TRBD1 (6 bases). V was trimmed by 3 bases and J by 9 bases, leaving 12 bases between them. CDR3 length equals 13 residues. Germline loops: CDR1 DFQATT, CDR2 SNEGSKA (reference sequence). CDR3 coding DNA: TGCAGTGCTAGGGGGGGGGCGGGTTCACCCCTCCACTTT. As protein: CSARGGAGSPLHF.

Ten or more counts support this clonotype. This sequence joins TRBV7-3 and TRBJ2-7, with D perhaps assigned TRBD1 or TRBD2 (5 bases each). Germline V gene lookup returns CDR1 SGHTA and CDR2 FQGTGA. V lost 5 bases and J 2 bases, leaving 28 bases between the germline ends. This CDR3 region has 19 residues. In nucleotides, the CDR3 is TGTGCCAGCAGCCCCGACCGGAGGCTCCGGGACGGATTCACCTACGAGCAGTACTTC. It translates to CASSPDRRLRDGFTYEQYF.

This clonotype was seen many times. This rearrangement joins TRBV11-2 to TRBJ2-5, with D possibly TRBD1 on 6 matching bases. Germline V gives CDR1 SGHAT, CDR2 FQNNGV. The CDR3 covers 15 residues. Trimming pared 5 bases from V and 2 bases from J, leaving 15 bases between. This CDR3 reads CASSNRDTLQETQYF. The CDR3 coding sequence is TGTGCCAGCAGCAACCGGGACACCTTACAAGAGACCCAGTACTTC.

This clonotype was detected a few times. The chain joins TRBV19 to TRBJ2-3, with 11 bases aligning to TRBD1. The CDR3 spans 15 residues. Trimming removed 3 bases from V and 1 base from J; junction bases left unmatched: 0. Per germline, CDR1 LNHDA and CDR2 SQIVND (reference sequence). The CDR3 DNA is TGTGCCAGTAGTATGGGACAGGGGGGCACAGATACGCAGTATTTT. As protein: CASSMGQGGTDTQYF.

The rearrangement joins TRBV12-3 or TRBV12-4 to TRBJ2-3; 9 positions agree with TRBD2. The ends lost 7 bases at V and 4 bases at J; junction bases unmatched: 9. The CDR3 is made up of 15 amino acids. The chain's CDR3 is CASTPRAGGADTQYF. CDR3 coding DNA: TGTGCCAGCACCCCGCGGGCGGGGGGGGCAGATACGCAGTATTTT.

The V and J genes are TRBV24-1 and TRBJ1-2, with D tentatively TRBD1 (6 bases). The V gene's germline CDR1 is KGHDR and CDR2 SFDVKD. CDR3 length: 18 amino acids. The V and J ends lost 4 bases and 1 base respectively, with 21 bases between them. CDR3 sequence: CATSDTRNGQPGNYGYTF. The CDR3 DNA is TGTGCCACCAGTGACACCCGGAATGGACAGCCGGGTAACTATGGCTACACCTTC.

This clonotype has a handful of counts. CDR3 sequence reads: CASGLVATGLNEQFF. The DNA of the CDR3 is TGTGCTAGTGGTTTGGTGGCGACAGGACTCAATGAGCAGTTCTTC. The rearrangement joins TRBV12-5 to TRBJ2-1; TRBD1 is a possible D gene (6 bases). Trimming left V 0 bases short and J 6 bases short, with 12 bases between. Per the germline V gene, CDR1 is LGHNT and CDR2 is FRNRAP. The CDR3 is 15 residues long. The full variable domain, rest sourced from reference TRBV12-5 and TRBJ2-1, is DARVTQTPRHKVTEMGQEVTMRCQPILGHNTVFWYRQTMMQGLELLAYFRNRAPLDDSGMPKDRFSAEMPDATLATLKIQPSEPRDSAVYFCASGLVATGLNEQFFGPGTRLTVL.

The chain employs TRBV20-1 and TRBJ2-3; D unresolved. The CDR3 contains 14 residues. Germline values: CDR1 DFQATT, CDR2 SNEGSKA (reference sequence). Trimming pared 6 bases from V and 6 bases from J, leaving 19 bases between. CDR3 amino acids: CSATPATGLDTQYF. In DNA form, the CDR3 reads TGCAGTGCAACTCCGGCCACCGGGCTTGATACGCAGTATTTT.